The clone carrying this T cell receptor beta chain was counted a few times. Its target is not known. The record originates from a study of T cell repertoires in cytomegalovirus infection. TCRdb ran MiXCR on the reads and lists one entry per CDR3 protein. The sample holds fewer than 350,000 distinct CDR3 sequences, more than 8% seen once. Overall study findings and caveats: HLA-C-restricted TCR beta clonotypes specific for CMV led the ex vivo response.

This clonotype originated in a human donor in good health (CMV status not recorded). Some clones in this sample may be carry-over from other donors' samples. The sequenced sample consisted of PBMCs.

CDR3: CASSQDPLAGITGELFF. The CDR3 bases are TGTGCCAGCAGCCAAGATCCACTAGCGGGGATCACCGGGGAGCTGTTTTTT. This rearrangement joins TRBV4-2 to TRBJ2-2; 10 positions match TRBD2. The V gene end was trimmed by 0 bases and the J gene end by 4 bases; junction bases not matched to a gene: 5. Germline assignment: CDR1 LGHNA and CDR2 YNFKEQ. This CDR3 is built from 17 residues.